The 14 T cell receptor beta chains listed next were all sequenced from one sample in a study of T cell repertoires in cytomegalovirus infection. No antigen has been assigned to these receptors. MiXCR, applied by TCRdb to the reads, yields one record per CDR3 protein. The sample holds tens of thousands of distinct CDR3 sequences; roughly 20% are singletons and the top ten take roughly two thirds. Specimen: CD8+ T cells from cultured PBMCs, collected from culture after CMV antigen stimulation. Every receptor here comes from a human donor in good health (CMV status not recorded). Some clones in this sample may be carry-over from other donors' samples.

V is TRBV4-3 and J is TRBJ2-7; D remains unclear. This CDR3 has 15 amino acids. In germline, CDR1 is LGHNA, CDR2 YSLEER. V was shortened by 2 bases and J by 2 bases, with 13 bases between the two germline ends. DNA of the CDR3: TGCGCCAGCAGCCAACAGATAGGTGGGACCTACGAGCAGTACTTC. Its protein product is CASSQQIGGTYEQYF.

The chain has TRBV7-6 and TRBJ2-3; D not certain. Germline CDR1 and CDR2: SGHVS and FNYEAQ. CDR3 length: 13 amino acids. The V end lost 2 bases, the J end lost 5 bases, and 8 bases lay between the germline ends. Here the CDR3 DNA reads TGTGCCAGCAGCTTAAGGATGGAAGATACGCAGTATTTT. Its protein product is CASSLRMEDTQYF. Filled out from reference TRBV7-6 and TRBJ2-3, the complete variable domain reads GAGVSQSPRYKVTKRGQDVALRCDPISGHVSLYWYRQALGQGPEFLTYFNYEAQQDKSGLPNDRFSAERPEGSISTLTIQRTEQRDSAMYRCASSLRMEDTQYFGPGTRLTVL.

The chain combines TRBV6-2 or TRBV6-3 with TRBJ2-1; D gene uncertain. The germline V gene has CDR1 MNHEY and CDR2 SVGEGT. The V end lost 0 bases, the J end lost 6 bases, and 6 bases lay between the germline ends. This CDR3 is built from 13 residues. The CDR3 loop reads CASSYSNSNEQFF. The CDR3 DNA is TGTGCCAGCAGTTACTCGAACTCCAATGAGCAGTTCTTC.

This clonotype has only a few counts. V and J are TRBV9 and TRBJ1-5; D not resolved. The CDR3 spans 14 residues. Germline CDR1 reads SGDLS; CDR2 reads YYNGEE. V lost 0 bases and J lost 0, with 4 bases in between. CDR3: CASSVGGSNQPQHF. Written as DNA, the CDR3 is TGTGCCAGCAGCGTAGGGGGTAGCAATCAGCCCCAGCATTTT.

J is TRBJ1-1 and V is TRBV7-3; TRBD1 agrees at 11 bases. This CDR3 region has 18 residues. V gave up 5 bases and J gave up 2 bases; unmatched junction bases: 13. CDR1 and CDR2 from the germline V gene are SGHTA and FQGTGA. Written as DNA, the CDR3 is TGTGCCAGCAGCGTCGGGACAGGGGGAAGGGGTCGTAACACTGAAGCTTTCTTT. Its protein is CASSVGTGGRGRNTEAFF.

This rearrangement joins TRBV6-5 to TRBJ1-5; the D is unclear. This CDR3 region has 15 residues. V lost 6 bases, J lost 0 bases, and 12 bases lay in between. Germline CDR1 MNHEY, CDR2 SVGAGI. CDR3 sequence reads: CASSPWEGSNQPQHF. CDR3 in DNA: TGTGCCAGCAGCCCCTGGGAAGGTAGCAATCAGCCCCAGCATTTT.

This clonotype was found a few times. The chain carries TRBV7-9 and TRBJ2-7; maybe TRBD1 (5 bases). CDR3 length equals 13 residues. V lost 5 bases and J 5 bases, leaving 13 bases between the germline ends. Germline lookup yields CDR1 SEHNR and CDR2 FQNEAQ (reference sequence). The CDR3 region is CASSGAGPHEQYF. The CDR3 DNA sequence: TGTGCCAGCAGCGGGGCAGGGCCCCACGAGCAGTACTTC.

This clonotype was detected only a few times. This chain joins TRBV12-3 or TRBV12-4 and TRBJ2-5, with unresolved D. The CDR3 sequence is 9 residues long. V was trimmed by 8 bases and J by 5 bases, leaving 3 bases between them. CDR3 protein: CASVETQYF. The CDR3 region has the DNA TGTGCCAGCGTGGAGACCCAGTACTTC.

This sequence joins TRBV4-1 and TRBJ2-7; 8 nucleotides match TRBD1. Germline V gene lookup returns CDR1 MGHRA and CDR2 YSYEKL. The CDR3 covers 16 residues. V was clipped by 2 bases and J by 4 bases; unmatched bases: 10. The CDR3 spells CASSQFRTGIQYEQYF. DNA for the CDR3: TGCGCCAGCAGCCAATTCCGGACAGGGATACAATACGAGCAGTACTTC.

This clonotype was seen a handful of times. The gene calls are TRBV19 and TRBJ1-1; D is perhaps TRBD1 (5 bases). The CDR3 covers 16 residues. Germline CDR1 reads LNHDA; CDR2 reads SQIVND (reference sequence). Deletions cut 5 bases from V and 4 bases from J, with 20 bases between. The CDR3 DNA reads TGTGCCAGTAGTCCCGGTCCATCCAGGGTGGGCACTGAAGCTTTCTTT. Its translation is CASSPGPSRVGTEAFF. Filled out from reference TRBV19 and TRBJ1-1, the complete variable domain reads DGGITQSPKYLFRKEGQNVTLSCEQNLNHDAMYWYRQDPGQGLRLIYYSQIVNDFQKGDIAEGYSVSREKKESFPLTVTSAQKNPTAFYLCASSPGPSRVGTEAFFGQGTRLTVV.

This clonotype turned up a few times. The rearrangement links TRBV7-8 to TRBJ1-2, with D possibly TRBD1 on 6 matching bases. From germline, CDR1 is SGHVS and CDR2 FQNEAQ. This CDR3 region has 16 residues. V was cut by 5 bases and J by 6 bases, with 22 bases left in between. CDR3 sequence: CASSPPGGSRPNGYTF. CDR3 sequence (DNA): TGTGCCAGCAGCCCCCCGGGGGGCAGTAGACCCAATGGCTACACCTTC. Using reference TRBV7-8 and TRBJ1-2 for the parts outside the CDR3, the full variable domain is GAGVSQSPRYKVAKRGQDVALRCDPISGHVSLFWYQQALGQGPEFLTYFQNEAQLDKSGLPSDRFFAERPEGSVSTLKIQRTQQEDSAVYLCASSPPGGSRPNGYTFGSGTRLTVV.

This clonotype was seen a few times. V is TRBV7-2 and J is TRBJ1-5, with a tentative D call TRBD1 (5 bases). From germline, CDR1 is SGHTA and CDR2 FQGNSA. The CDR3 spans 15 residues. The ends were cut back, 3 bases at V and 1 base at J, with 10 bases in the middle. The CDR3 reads CASSFGGLSNQPQHF. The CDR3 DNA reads TGTGCCAGCAGCTTTGGGGGTTTGAGCAATCAGCCCCAGCATTTT.

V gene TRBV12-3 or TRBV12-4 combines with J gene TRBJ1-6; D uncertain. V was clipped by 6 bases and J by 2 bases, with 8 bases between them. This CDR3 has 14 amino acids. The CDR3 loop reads CASSARTYNSPLHF. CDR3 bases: TGTGCCAGCAGCGCCCGAACCTATAATTCACCCCTCCACTTT.

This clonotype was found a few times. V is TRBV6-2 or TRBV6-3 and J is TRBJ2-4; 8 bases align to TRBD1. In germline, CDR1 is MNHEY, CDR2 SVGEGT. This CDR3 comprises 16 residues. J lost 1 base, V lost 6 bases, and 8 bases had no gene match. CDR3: CASSLTRTGAKNIQYF. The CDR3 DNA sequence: TGTGCCAGCAGCCTAACACGGACAGGGGCCAAAAACATTCAGTACTTC.